A single T cell receptor (beta chain) is shown here with its context. Its antigen is not known. Germline CDR1 reads MDHEN; CDR2 reads SYDVKM. This CDR3 has 15 amino acids. J lost 0 bases, V lost 6 bases, and 6 bases had no gene match. MiXCR was run by TCRdb on the RT-PCR reads, yielding one entry per CDR3 protein. Here the sample spans hundreds of thousands of distinct CDR3 sequences, less than 10% being singletons. The data were obtained in a study of response to subunit inactivated influenza vaccine. Study-wide results and limits: Each seasonal flu vaccination may recruit only limited new T cells, authors suggested.

The chain is built from TRBV28 and TRBJ2-3, with 7 bases aligning to TRBD1. This receptor was obtained from a man aged 50 to 69 who received an inactivated influenza vaccine. The starting material was PBMCs from blood, obtained about 23 months after vaccination. The CDR3 here is CASRNRGWSTDTQYF. CDR3 bases: TGTGCCAGCAGGAACAGGGGATGGAGCACAGATACGCAGTATTTT.